The present T cell receptor (beta chain) was sequenced within a study of blood T cell repertoires in COVID-19. The overall study: Donors in the United States, Italy and Spain gave samples during acute or convalescent COVID-19. Sources were T cells, B-cell-depleted T cells, or PBMCs; the material itself was cDNA or gDNA.

V lost 4 bases to trimming and J lost 1 base, with 18 bases between them. The CDR3 covers 16 residues. Germline V gives CDR1 SGHRS, CDR2 YFSETQ. In the study's own analysis: Reference gene primer amplification gave estimated nucleated cell counts. Profiling relied on immunoSEQ multiplex PCR, and the TCRdb table lists in-frame clones only, not all of them. For V, J and clone size, that table is used; D and trimming come from the DNA. The top ten hold roughly 4% of the sample, which has roughly 250,000 clones, approximately 79% seen once. Sequenced sample: peripheral blood. This TCR came from a middle-aged woman with active or convalescent COVID-19. The chain is built from TRBV5-1 and TRBJ2-7; tentative D call: TRBD1 (7 bases). Here the CDR3 DNA reads TGCGCCAGCAGCCGGTCGGAGGGGGCCGAGTCCTACGAGCAGTACTTC. This sequence encodes CASSRSEGAESYEQYF.